These 7 T cell receptor beta chains were all obtained from the same sample, sequenced in a study of blood T cell repertoires in COVID-19. Sequenced by immunoSEQ multiplex PCR; TCRdb stores in-frame clones only, minus some. The repertoire holds about 220,000 clones, 80% to 90% seen once, with 9.5% to 10% in the top ten. What was sequenced was peripheral blood. Receptors were obtained from a man aged 45-60 years with active or convalescent COVID-19.

There are a few counts of this clone. V is TRBV7-8 and J is TRBJ2-7; 9 bases are a match to TRBD1. This CDR3 region has 15 residues. The junction had 5 bases not matched to a gene; V was cut back by 5 bases and J by 0 bases. CDR1 is SGHVS and CDR2 is FQNEAQ in the germline V gene. CDR3 nucleotides: TGTGCCAGCAGCGGGTGGGACAGGGCCTCCTACGAGCAGTACTTC. Translation: CASSGWDRASYEQYF.

This clone was observed once. V and J are TRBV5-1 and TRBJ2-7; 9 bases map to TRBD2. The CDR3 spans 15 residues. J was trimmed by 3 bases and V by 0 bases; bases with no gene match: 4. Germline CDR1 SGHRS, CDR2 YFSETQ. DNA for the CDR3: TGCGCCAGCAGCTTGGGACTAGCGGACATCTACGAGCAGTACTTC. Its protein product is CASSLGLADIYEQYF.

J is TRBJ2-1 and V is TRBV7-8; TRBD2 matches at 10 bases. The CDR3 covers 17 residues. J was trimmed by 8 bases and V by 4 bases; bases with no gene match: 14. Germline assignment: CDR1 SGHVS and CDR2 FQNEAQ. CDR3 sequence (DNA): TGTGCCAGCAGCTCTCACCCAGCGGGGGGGCCCCAAGATGAGCAGTTCTTC. Translated: CASSSHPAGGPQDEQFF.

CDR3 nucleotide sequence: TGCGCCAGCAGCCAACTCAGGGGGAGCAATCAGCCCCAGCATTTT. It specifies CASSQLRGSNQPQHF. The chain uses TRBV4-1 and TRBJ1-5; TRBD1 aligns across 7 bases. Germline CDR1 reads MGHRA; CDR2 reads YSYEKL. Unmatched junction bases numbered 2, after V lost 2 bases and J lost 1 base. CDR3 length: 15 amino acids.

The V and J genes are TRBV7-9 and TRBJ2-5, with D possibly TRBD2 on 5 matching bases. This CDR3 has 14 residues. V lost 5 bases and J lost 5, with 15 bases in between. Germline-derived CDR1 and CDR2 are SEHNR and FQNEAQ (reference sequence). The CDR3 is CASSRGSAAETQYF. CDR3 nucleotide sequence: TGTGCCAGCAGCCGAGGGTCGGCAGCGGAGACCCAGTACTTC.

The chain couples TRBV19 to TRBJ2-7; D not resolved. Germline CDR1 LNHDA, CDR2 SQIVND (reference sequence). The V gene lost 3 bases and the J gene lost 6 bases, with 12 bases spanning the gap. The CDR3 totals 13 residues. In DNA form, the CDR3 reads TGTGCCAGTAGTATGCAACTTCTCTCCGAGCAGTACTTC. Its translation is CASSMQLLSEQYF.

The chain uses TRBV3-1 (or the pseudogene TRBV3-2) and TRBJ1-1, with TRBD1 matching over 9 bases. V lost 4 bases, J lost 1 base, and 4 bases stayed unmatched. Looked up from germline, CDR1 is LGHDT and CDR2 is YNNKEL (reference sequence). The length of the CDR3 is 15 residues. CDR3 sequence (DNA): TGTGCCAGCAGCCGATCACAGGGGGCGAACACTGAAGCTTTCTTT. It yields the protein CASSRSQGANTEAFF.